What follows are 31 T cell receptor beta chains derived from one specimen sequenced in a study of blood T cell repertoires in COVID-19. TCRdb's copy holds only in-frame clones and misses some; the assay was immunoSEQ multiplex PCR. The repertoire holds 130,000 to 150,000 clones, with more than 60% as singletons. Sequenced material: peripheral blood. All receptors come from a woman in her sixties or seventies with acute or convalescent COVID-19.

The CDR3 loop is CASSPGLAGTREQFF. CDR3 bases: TGTGCCAGCAGCCCGGGACTAGCGGGGACGCGGGAGCAGTTCTTC. J is TRBJ2-1 and V is TRBV7-9, with TRBD2 matching over 13 bases. Germline V gene lookup returns CDR1 SEHNR and CDR2 FQNEAQ (reference sequence). CDR3 length: 15 residues. J was trimmed by 10 bases and V by 5 bases; bases with no gene match: 8. The full variable domain, in which reference TRBV7-9 and TRBJ2-1 provide the parts outside the CDR3, is DTGVSQNPRHKITKRGQNVTFRCDPISEHNRLYWYRQTLGQGPEFLTYFQNEAQLEKSRLLSDRFSAERPKGSFSTLEIQRTEQGDSAMYLCASSPGLAGTREQFFGPGTRLTVL.

The CDR3 here is CASSPRTPGQLEPQHF. As DNA, the CDR3 is TGTGCCAGCTCACCACGGACCCCGGGACAGCTTGAGCCCCAGCATTTT. The rearrangement links TRBV18 to TRBJ1-5, with 7 nucleotides matching TRBD1. This CDR3 region has 16 residues. Germline CDR1 KGHSH, CDR2 LQKENI. V was pared by 1 base and J by 8 bases, with 11 bases of the junction left unmatched.

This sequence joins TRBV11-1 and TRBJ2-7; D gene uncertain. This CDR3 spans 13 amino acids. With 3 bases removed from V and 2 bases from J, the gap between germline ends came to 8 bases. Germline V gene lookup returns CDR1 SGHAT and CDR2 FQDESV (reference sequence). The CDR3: CASSFSSTYEQYF. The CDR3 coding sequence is TGTGCCAGCAGCTTCTCCAGTACCTACGAGCAGTACTTC.

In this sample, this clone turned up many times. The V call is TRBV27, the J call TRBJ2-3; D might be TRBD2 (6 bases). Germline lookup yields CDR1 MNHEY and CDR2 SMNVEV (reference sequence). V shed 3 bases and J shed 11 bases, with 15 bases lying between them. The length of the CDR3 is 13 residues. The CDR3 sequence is CASSFKVGGEQYF. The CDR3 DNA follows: TGTGCCAGCAGTTTTAAGGTTGGCGGGGAGCAGTATTTT.

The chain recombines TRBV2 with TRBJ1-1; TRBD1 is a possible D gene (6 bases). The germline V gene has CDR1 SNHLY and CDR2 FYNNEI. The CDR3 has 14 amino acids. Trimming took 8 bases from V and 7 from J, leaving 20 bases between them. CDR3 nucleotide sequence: TGTGCCAGCCGCCAAGGCACAGGGTTTATTGAAGCTTTCTTT. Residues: CASRQGTGFIEAFF.

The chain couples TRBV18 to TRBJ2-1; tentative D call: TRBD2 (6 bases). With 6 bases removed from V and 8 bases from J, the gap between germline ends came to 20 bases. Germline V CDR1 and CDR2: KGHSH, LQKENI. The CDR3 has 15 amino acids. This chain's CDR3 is CASSAGLSERDEQFF. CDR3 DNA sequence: TGTGCCAGCTCTGCCGGACTCTCAGAGCGGGATGAGCAGTTCTTC.

CDR3 sequence: CASSIAGGPWEQYF. The CDR3 nucleotides read TGTGCCAGTAGTATAGCGGGAGGGCCTTGGGAGCAGTACTTC. This chain joins TRBV19 and TRBJ2-7, with 8 bases fitting TRBD2. The germline V gene has CDR1 LNHDA and CDR2 SQIVND (reference sequence). There are 14 residues in the CDR3. The V segment lost 1 base and the J segment 7 bases; nucleotides outside the gene matches: 6. The variable domain in full, with the rest retrieved from reference TRBV19 and TRBJ2-7, is DGGITQSPKYLFRKEGQNVTLSCEQNLNHDAMYWYRQDPGQGLRLIYYSQIVNDFQKGDIAEGYSVSREKKESFPLTVTSAQKNPTAFYLCASSIAGGPWEQYFGPGTRLTVT.

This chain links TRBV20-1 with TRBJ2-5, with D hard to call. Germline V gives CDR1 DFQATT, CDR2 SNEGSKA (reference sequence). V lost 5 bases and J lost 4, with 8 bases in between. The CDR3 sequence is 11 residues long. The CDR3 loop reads CSALSLETQYF. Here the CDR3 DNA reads TGCAGTGCTCTTAGTCTAGAGACCCAGTACTTC.

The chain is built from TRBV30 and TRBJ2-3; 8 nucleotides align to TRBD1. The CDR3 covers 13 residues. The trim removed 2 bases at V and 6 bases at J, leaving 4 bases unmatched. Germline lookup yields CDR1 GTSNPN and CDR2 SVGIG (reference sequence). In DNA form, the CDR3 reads TGTGCCTGGAGTTCAGGGGGCGGCGATACGCAGTATTTT. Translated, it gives CAWSSGGGDTQYF.

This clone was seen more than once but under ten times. The CDR3 sequence is CASSDSSGGYTF. CDR3 in DNA: TGCGCCAGCAGTGATTCGTCGGGGGGCTACACCTTC. The gene calls are TRBV10-1 and TRBJ1-2; no clear D. This CDR3 region has 12 residues. In germline, CDR1 is WNHNN, CDR2 SYGVQD (reference sequence). V lost 3 bases to trimming and J lost 8 bases, with 10 bases between them.

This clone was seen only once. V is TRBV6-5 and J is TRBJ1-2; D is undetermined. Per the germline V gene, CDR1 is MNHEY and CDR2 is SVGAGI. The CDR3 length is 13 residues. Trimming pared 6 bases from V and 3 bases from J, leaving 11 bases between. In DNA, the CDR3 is TGTGCCAGCAGGAGAAGAATGGACTATGGCTACACCTTC. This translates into CASRRRMDYGYTF.

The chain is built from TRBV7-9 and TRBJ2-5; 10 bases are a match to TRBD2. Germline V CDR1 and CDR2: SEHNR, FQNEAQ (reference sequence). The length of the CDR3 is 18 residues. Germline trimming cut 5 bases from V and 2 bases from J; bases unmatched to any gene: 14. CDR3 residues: CASSIRGSRTSGQETQYF. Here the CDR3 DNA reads TGTGCCAGCAGCATCAGGGGCTCCCGGACTAGCGGACAAGAGACCCAGTACTTC.

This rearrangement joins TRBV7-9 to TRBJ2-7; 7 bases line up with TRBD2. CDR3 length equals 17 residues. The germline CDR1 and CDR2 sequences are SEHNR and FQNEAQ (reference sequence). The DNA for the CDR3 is TGTGCGAAGGCGGGGATGGAAGCGGGAAAGGTTTCATACGAGCAGTACTTC. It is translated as CAKAGMEAGKVSYEQYF.

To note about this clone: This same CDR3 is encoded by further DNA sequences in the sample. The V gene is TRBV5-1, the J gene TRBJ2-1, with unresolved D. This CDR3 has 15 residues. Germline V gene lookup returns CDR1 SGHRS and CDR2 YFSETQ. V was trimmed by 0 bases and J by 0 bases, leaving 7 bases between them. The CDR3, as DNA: TGCGCCAGCAGCTTGGGGCTGAACTCCTACAATGAGCAGTTCTTC. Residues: CASSLGLNSYNEQFF.

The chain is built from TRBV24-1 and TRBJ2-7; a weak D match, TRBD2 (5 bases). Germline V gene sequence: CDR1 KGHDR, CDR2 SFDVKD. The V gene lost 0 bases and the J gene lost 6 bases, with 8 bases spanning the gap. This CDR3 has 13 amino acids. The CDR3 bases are TGTGCCACCAGTGATTTGGCGCGGGCCGAGCAGTACTTC. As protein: CATSDLARAEQYF.

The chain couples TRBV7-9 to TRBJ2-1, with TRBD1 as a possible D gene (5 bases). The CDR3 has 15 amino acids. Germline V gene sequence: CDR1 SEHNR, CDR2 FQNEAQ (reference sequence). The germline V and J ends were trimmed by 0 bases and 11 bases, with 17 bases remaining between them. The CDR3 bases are TGTGCCAGCAGCTTAGCTCTAGGGGCGGCAGCAAAGCAGTTCTTC. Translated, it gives CASSLALGAAAKQFF. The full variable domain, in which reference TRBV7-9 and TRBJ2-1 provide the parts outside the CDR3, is DTGVSQNPRHKITKRGQNVTFRCDPISEHNRLYWYRQTLGQGPEFLTYFQNEAQLEKSRLLSDRFSAERPKGSFSTLEIQRTEQGDSAMYLCASSLALGAAAKQFFGPGTRLTVL.

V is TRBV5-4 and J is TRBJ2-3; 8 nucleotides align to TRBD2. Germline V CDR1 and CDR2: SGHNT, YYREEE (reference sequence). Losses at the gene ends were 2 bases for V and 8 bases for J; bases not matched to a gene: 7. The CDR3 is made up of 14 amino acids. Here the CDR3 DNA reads TGTGCCAGCAGCTTAGCGGGAGTCGGGGCTACGCAGTATTTT. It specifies CASSLAGVGATQYF.

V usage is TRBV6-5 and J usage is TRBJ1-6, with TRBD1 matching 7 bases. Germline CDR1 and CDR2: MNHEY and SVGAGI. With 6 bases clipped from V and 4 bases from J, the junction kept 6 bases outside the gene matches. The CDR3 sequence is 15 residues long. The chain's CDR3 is CASSKQGSYNSPLHF. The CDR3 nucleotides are TGTGCCAGCAGCAAACAGGGGTCATATAATTCACCCCTCCACTTT.

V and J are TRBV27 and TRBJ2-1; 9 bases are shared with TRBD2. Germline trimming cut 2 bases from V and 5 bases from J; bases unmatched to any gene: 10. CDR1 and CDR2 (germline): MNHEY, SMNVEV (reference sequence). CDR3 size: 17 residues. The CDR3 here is CASSLGREGGIHNEQFF. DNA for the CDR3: TGTGCCAGCAGTTTAGGGCGGGAGGGGGGAATCCACAATGAGCAGTTCTTC.

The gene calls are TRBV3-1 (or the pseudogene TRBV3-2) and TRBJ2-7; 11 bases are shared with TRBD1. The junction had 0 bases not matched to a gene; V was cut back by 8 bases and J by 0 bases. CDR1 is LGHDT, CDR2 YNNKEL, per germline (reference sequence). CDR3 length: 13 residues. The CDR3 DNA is TGTGCCAGCGGGACAGGGGGCTCCTACGAGCAGTACTTC. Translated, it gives CASGTGGSYEQYF.

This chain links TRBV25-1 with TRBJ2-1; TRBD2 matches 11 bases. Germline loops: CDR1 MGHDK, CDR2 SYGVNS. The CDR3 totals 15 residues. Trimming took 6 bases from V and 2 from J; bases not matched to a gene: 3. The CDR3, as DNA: TGTGCCAGCAGCACTAGCGGGGGAGCCTACAATGAGCAGTTCTTC. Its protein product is CASSTSGGAYNEQFF.

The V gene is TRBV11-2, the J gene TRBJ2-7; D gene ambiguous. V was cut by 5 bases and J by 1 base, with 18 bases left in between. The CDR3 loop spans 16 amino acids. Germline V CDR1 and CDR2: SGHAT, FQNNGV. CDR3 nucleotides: TGTGCCAGCAGCCCCACTCAGGTCGGTAGGTCCTACGAGCAGTACTTC. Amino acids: CASSPTQVGRSYEQYF.

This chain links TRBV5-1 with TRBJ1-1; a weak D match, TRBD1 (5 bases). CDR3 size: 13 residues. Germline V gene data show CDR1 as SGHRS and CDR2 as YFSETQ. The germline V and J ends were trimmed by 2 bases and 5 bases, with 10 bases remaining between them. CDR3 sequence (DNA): TGCGCCAGCAGCTTCAGGGTGGGGACTGAAGCTTTCTTT. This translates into CASSFRVGTEAFF.

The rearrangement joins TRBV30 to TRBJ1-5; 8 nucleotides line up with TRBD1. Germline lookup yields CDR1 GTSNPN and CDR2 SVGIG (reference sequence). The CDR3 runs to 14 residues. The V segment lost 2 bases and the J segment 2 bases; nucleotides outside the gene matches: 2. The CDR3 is CAWSQDRGNQPQHF. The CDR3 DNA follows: TGTGCCTGGAGTCAGGACAGGGGCAATCAGCCCCAGCATTTT.

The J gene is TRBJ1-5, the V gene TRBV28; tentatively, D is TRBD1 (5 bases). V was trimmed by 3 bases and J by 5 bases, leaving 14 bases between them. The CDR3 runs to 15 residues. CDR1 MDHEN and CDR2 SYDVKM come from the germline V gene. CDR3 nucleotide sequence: TGTGCCAGCAGTTTGACAGCGGCGGGGTATCAGCCCCAGCATTTT. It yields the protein CASSLTAAGYQPQHF.

The DNA of the CDR3 is TGTGCCTGGAGTGCCTCTGCGAACACCGGGGAGCTGTTTTTT. Its translation: CAWSASANTGELFF. The rearrangement uses TRBV30 and TRBJ2-2; the D is unclear. This CDR3 spans 14 amino acids. The ends were cut back, 1 base at V and 0 bases at J, with 6 bases in the middle. From germline, CDR1 is GTSNPN and CDR2 SVGIG (reference sequence).

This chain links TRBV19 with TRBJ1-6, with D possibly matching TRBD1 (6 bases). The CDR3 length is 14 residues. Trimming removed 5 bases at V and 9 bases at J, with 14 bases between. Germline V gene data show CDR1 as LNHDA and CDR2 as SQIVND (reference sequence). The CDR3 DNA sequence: TGTGCCAGTAGTTGGGGGGGGCCACGTTCACCCCTCCACTTT. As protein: CASSWGGPRSPLHF. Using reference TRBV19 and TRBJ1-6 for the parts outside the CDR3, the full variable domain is DGGITQSPKYLFRKEGQNVTLSCEQNLNHDAMYWYRQDPGQGLRLIYYSQIVNDFQKGDIAEGYSVSREKKESFPLTVTSAQKNPTAFYLCASSWGGPRSPLHFGNGTRLTVT.

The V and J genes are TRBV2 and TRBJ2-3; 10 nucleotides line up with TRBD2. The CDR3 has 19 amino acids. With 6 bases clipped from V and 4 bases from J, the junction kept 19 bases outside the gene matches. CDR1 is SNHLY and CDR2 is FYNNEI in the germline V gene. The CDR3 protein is CASRVGLASRRGRADTQYF. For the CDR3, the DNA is TGTGCCAGCAGGGTGGGACTAGCGAGCCGGAGGGGTCGGGCAGATACGCAGTATTTT.

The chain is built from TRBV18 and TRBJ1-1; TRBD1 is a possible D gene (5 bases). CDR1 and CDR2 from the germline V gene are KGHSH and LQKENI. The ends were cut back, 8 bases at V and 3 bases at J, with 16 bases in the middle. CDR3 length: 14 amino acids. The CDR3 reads CASRQYQSDTEAFF. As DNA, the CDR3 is TGTGCCAGCCGACAGTACCAAAGTGACACTGAAGCTTTCTTT.

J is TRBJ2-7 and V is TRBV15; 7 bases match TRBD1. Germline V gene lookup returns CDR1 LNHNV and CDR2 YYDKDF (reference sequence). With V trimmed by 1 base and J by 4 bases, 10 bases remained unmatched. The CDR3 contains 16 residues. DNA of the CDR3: TGTGCCACCAGCAGAGGTGGGACAGCCTACGGGTACGAGCAGTACTTC. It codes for CATSRGGTAYGYEQYF.

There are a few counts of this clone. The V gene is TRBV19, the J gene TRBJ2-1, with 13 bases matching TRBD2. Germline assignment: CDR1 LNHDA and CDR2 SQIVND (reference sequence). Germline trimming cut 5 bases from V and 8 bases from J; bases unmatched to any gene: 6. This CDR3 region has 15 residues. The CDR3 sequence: CASSLLAGGFDEQFF. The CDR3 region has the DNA TGTGCCAGTAGTTTACTAGCGGGAGGGTTCGATGAGCAGTTCTTC.